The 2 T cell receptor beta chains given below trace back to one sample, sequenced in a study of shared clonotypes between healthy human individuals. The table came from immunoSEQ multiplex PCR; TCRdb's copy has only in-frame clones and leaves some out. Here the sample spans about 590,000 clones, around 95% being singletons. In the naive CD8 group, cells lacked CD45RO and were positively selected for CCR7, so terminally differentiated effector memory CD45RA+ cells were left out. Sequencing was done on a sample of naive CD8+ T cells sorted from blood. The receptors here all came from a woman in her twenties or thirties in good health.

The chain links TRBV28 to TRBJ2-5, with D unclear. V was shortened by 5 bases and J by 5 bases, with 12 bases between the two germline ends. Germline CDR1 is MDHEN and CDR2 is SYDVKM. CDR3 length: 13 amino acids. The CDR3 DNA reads TGTGCCAGCAGTGTAAATGGTTGGGAGACCCAGTACTTC. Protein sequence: CASSVNGWETQYF. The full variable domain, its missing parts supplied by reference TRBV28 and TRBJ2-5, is DVKVTQSSRYLVKRTGEKVFLECVQDMDHENMFWYRQDPGLGLRLIYFSYDVKMKEKGDIPEGYSVSREKKERFSLILESASTNQTSMYLCASSVNGWETQYFGPGTRLLVL.

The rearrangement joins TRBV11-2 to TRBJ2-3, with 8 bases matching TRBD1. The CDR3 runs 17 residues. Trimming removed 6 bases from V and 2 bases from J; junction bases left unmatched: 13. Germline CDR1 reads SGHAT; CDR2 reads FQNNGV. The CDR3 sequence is CASRLTSRGRPTDTQYF. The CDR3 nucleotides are TGTGCCAGCAGACTAACAAGCAGGGGGCGTCCCACAGATACGCAGTATTTT.